Ten or more counts support the clone carrying this T cell receptor beta chain. Its antigen is not identified. This sample was included in a study of CD8 T cells in ankylosing spondylitis. Notes on the study in general: The disease-linked clones had a CD8+ phenotype and low blood frequencies. Blood of patients with ankylosing spondylitis appeared to be characterized by a TCR beta motif of several highly homologous variants. Reports say disease-linked clones showed up significantly more in matched ankylosing spondylitis synovial fluid.

V dropped 3 bases and J dropped 4; count of bases not matched to a gene: 6. The CDR3 has 15 amino acids. The germline V gene has CDR1 SGHTA and CDR2 FQGTGA. Quantitative 5'-RACE with molecular barcodes produced the TCR beta libraries. A single record per CDR3 protein comes from TCRdb applying MiXCR to the 5' RACE reads. The sample carries about 320,000 distinct CDR3 sequences, 9.5% to 13% recorded once. Input material: blood, either unsorted or a sorted T cell fraction (not recorded which). The gene calls are TRBV7-3 and TRBJ2-3, with 8 bases that match TRBD2. The clonotype was recovered from a female donor with ankylosing spondylitis or in good health (not recorded which). The DNA for the CDR3 is TGTGCCAGCAGCTTTGAAGGGACTAGAGCAGATACGCAGTATTTT. Translation gives CASSFEGTRADTQYF.